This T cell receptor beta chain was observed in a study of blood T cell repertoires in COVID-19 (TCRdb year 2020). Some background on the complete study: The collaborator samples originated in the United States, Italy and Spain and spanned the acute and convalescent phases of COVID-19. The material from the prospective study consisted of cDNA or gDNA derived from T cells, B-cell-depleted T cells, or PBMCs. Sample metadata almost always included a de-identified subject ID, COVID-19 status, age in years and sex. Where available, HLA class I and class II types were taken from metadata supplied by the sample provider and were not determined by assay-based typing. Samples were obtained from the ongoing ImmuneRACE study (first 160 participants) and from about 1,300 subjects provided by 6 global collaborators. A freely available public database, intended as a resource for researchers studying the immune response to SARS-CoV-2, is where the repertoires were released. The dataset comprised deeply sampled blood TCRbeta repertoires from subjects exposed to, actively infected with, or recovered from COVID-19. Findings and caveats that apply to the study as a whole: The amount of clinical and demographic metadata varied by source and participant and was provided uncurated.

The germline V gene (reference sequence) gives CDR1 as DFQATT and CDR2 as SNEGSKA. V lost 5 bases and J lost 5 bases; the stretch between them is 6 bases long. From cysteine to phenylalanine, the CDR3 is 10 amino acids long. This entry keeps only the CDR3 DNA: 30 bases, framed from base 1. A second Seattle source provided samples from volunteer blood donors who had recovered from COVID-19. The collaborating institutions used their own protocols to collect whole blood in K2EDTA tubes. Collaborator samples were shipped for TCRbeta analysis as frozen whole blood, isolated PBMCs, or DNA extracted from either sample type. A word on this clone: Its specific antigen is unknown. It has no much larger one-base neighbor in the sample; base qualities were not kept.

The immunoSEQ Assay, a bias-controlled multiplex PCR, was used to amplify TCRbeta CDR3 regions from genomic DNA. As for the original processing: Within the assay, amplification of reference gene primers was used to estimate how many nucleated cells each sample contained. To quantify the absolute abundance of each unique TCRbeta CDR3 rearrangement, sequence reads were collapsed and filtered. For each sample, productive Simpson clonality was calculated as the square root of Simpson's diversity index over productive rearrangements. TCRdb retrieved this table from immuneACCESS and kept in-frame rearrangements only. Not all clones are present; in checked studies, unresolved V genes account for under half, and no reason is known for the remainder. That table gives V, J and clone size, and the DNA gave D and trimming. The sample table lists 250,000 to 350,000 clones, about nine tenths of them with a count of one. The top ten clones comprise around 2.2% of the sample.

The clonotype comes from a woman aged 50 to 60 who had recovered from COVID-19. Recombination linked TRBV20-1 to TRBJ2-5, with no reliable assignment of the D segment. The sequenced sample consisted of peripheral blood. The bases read TGCAGTGCTTCCGAGGAGACCCAGTACTTC. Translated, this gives CSASEETQYF.